The 26 T cell receptor beta chains reported below all come from one sample, sequenced in a study of post-analysis software for immune sequencing data. The study, taken as a whole, reports: TRBV segments more frequent in patients than in controls numbered roughly 5 and included TRBV5-6, TRBV5-1 and TRBV20-1.

Built from TCR beta cDNA, the libraries had unique molecular identifiers in them. TCRdb itself ran the PCR reads through MiXCR, one entry per CDR3 protein. The sample shows about 570,000 distinct CDR3 sequences, roughly 34% of them seen only once. Antigen specificity for these receptors is unknown. Sequencing was performed on blood. The receptors were sampled from a girl aged 2 to 17 with multiple sclerosis.

V is TRBV7-2 and J is TRBJ2-7; 9 bases line up with TRBD1. The trim removed 1 base at V and 9 bases at J, leaving 10 bases unmatched. In germline, CDR1 is SGHTA, CDR2 FQGNSA. This CDR3 region has 15 residues. The DNA of the CDR3 is TGTGCCAGCAGCTTAGGTGCGAGGACAGGGGAAGTGCAGTACTTC. Translation gives CASSLGARTGEVQYF.

The CDR3 region has the DNA TGTGCCAGCACTCCAGGCACGGACAATGAGCAGTTCTTC. The encoded protein is CASTPGTDNEQFF. The J gene is TRBJ2-1, the V gene TRBV6-2 or TRBV6-3, with D uncertain. Germline CDR1 MNHEY, CDR2 SVGEGT. Between the trimmed V and J ends, which lost 7 bases and 5 bases, there was a span of 12 bases. This CDR3 comprises 13 residues.

Only a few counts were recorded for this clonotype. The rearrangement joins TRBV20-1 to TRBJ2-3; 13 bases are a match to TRBD2. V shed 3 bases, J shed 2 bases, and the junction held 5 bases outside the gene matches. This CDR3 region has 16 residues. Looked up from germline, CDR1 is DFQATT and CDR2 is SNEGSKA (reference sequence). The CDR3 DNA is TGCAGTGCTAGTGGGACTAGCGGGGACTTCACAGATACGCAGTATTTT. It encodes CSASGTSGDFTDTQYF.

This sequence joins TRBV6-1 and TRBJ2-3; 7 nucleotides match TRBD1. CDR3 length: 17 residues. The germline gives CDR1 MNHNS, CDR2 SASEGT. The V segment lost 6 bases and the J segment 6 bases; nucleotides outside the gene matches: 18. In nucleotides, the CDR3 is TGTGCCAGCAGACAACAGGGGCCAGTGGGTCCTTTGGATACGCAGTATTTT. Its protein is CASRQQGPVGPLDTQYF.

This chain links TRBV20-1 with TRBJ2-1; 8 bases are shared with TRBD2. Trimming at V came to 0 bases and at J to 2 bases, leaving 6 bases not matched to a gene. The length of the CDR3 is 16 residues. Per germline, CDR1 DFQATT and CDR2 SNEGSKA (reference sequence). The CDR3 DNA follows: TGCAGTGCTAGAGATCGGAGCGGGGGTGCCTACAATGAGCAGTTCTTC. Residues: CSARDRSGGAYNEQFF.

The chain employs TRBV7-2 and TRBJ2-3, with 15 bases fitting TRBD2. CDR1 is SGHTA and CDR2 is FQGNSA in the germline V gene. The CDR3 contains 16 residues. The ends lost 3 bases at V and 9 bases at J; junction bases unmatched: 7. CDR3 loop: CASSFTGTSGGITQYF. The CDR3 DNA reads as TGTGCCAGCAGCTTCACCGGGACTAGCGGGGGGATCACGCAGTATTTT.

The J gene is TRBJ2-1, the V gene TRBV9; the D is unclear. Trimming shortened V by 0 bases and J by 7 bases, and 8 bases separated the two germline ends. This CDR3 comprises 13 residues. Looked up from germline, CDR1 is SGDLS and CDR2 is YYNGEE. CDR3 DNA sequence: TGTGCCAGCAGCGTAGATATACTAAATGAGCAGTTCTTC. Encoded protein: CASSVDILNEQFF.

As regards this clonotype: With a much larger clone just one base away, this may be a read error. The chain employs TRBV11-1 and TRBJ2-1; perhaps TRBD2 as D (5 bases). The CDR3 covers 17 residues. V lost 3 bases and J 8 bases, leaving 23 bases between the germline ends. Germline V CDR1 and CDR2: SGHAT, FQDESV (reference sequence). The CDR3 here is CASSFYGWMGAKDEQFF. CDR3 nucleotides: TGTGCCAGCAGCTTCTACGGCTGGATGGGAGCCAAGGATGAGCAGTTCTTC.

V and J are TRBV20-1 and TRBJ2-7; D is uncertain. V was pared by 0 bases and J by 0 bases, with 12 bases between. The CDR3 loop spans 15 amino acids. In germline, CDR1 is DFQATT, CDR2 SNEGSKA (reference sequence). Here the CDR3 DNA reads TGCAGTGCTAGAGACCACGACCAGAGCTCCTACGAGCAGTACTTC. Translated, it gives CSARDHDQSSYEQYF.

Written as DNA, the CDR3 is TGCAGTGCTACATACAGGGGGCCCTCACCCCATGGCTACACCTTC. It codes for CSATYRGPSPHGYTF. This chain connects TRBV20-1 to TRBJ1-2; TRBD1 aligns across 9 bases. Trimming at V came to 4 bases and at J to 6 bases, leaving 12 bases not matched to a gene. Germline V lookup: CDR1 DFQATT, CDR2 SNEGSKA (reference sequence). There are 15 residues in the CDR3.

The chain uses TRBV5-1 and TRBJ2-3, with D unclear. The germline gives CDR1 SGHRS, CDR2 YFSETQ. Trimming pared 4 bases from V and 5 bases from J, leaving 14 bases between. The CDR3 runs to 14 residues. The CDR3 reads CASSTADVKDTQYF. Here the CDR3 DNA reads TGCGCCAGCAGCACCGCGGACGTAAAAGATACGCAGTATTTT.

As regards this clonotype: This may come from a read error, since a much larger clone is one base off. The chain recombines TRBV4-1 with TRBJ1-1; 7 bases agree with TRBD1. The CDR3 totals 14 residues. V shed 8 bases and J 6 bases; nucleotides not matched to a gene: 12. Germline CDR1 MGHRA, CDR2 YSYEKL. CDR3 protein: CASSPQAGGPEAFF. In DNA form, the CDR3 reads TGCGCCAGCTCGCCCCAGGCAGGGGGTCCTGAAGCTTTCTTT.

As to this clonotype: A much larger clone lies one base from this, so it may be a read error. The V and J genes are TRBV5-1 and TRBJ2-1; no firm D call. CDR1 is SGHRS and CDR2 is YFSETQ in the germline V gene. The CDR3 spans 14 residues. The CDR3 sequence is CASSLASMSNERFF. The CDR3 DNA reads as TGCGCCAGCAGCTTGGCCTCTATGAGCAATGAGCGGTTCTTC.

The chain links TRBV15 to TRBJ2-5, with 8 bases that match TRBD2. Germline CDR1 and CDR2: LNHNV and YYDKDF (reference sequence). The junction had 18 bases not matched to a gene; V was cut back by 9 bases and J by 3 bases. This CDR3 is 17 amino acids long. The CDR3 here is CATGGGTRRFGEETQYF. In DNA, the CDR3 is TGTGCCACGGGAGGCGGGACTAGGCGGTTCGGTGAAGAGACCCAGTACTTC.

Only a few counts were recorded for this clonotype. This chain uses TRBV20-1 with TRBJ2-3, with TRBD2 matching over 10 bases. CDR1 is DFQATT and CDR2 is SNEGSKA in the germline V gene (reference sequence). The V segment lost 0 bases and the J segment 0 bases; nucleotides outside the gene matches: 3. The CDR3 length is 16 residues. This CDR3 reads CSARDTSGVSTDTQYF. The CDR3 region has the DNA TGCAGTGCTAGAGATACTAGCGGGGTTAGCACAGATACGCAGTATTTT.

V gene TRBV5-1 combines with J gene TRBJ2-2; D is possibly TRBD1 or TRBD2 (6 bases each). CDR1 SGHRS and CDR2 YFSETQ come from the germline V gene. The CDR3 contains 17 residues. V was cut by 5 bases and J by 4 bases, with 21 bases left in between. The CDR3 coding sequence is TGCGCCAGCAGACCAAAGGAAAAGGGGGGCGGCACCGGGGAGCTGTTTTTT. This gives the protein CASRPKEKGGGTGELFF.

A remark on this clonotype: Germline and junction disagree at one end, which may indicate a read error. CDR3 sequence: CASSWRGSPITSGANVRTF. The DNA of the CDR3 is TGTGCCAGCAGTTGGCGGGGTTCACCTATCACCTCTGGGGCCAACGTCCGGACTTTC. V usage is TRBV6-5 and J usage is TRBJ2-6; possibly TRBD2 for D (6 bases). This CDR3 contains 19 residues. Germline CDR1 and CDR2: MNHEY and SVGAGI.

This clonotype was detected only a few times. This sequence joins TRBV6-1 and TRBJ2-6; D is perhaps TRBD1 (5 bases). Between the trimmed V and J ends, which lost 3 bases and 0 bases, there was a span of 9 bases. CDR1 is MNHNS and CDR2 is SASEGT in the germline V gene. The CDR3 consists of 16 residues. The CDR3 DNA reads TGTGCCAGCAGTGACAGGGAAAGCTCTGGGGCCAACGTCCTGACTTTC. This translates into CASSDRESSGANVLTF.

This clonotype was detected only once. At one boundary the junction diverges from the germline segment, which might be a read error. The chain uses TRBV24-1 and TRBJ2-1; TRBD1 matches at 8 bases. Germline CDR1 and CDR2: KGHDR and SFDVKD. The CDR3 has 13 residues. The CDR3 reads CTTSDSTGVEQFF. The CDR3, as DNA: TGTACCACCAGTGACTCGACAGGGGTTGAGCAGTTCTTC.

The chain combines TRBV29-1 with TRBJ2-1, with D tentatively TRBD1 (5 bases). The V end lost 3 bases, the J end lost 0 bases, and 9 bases lay between the germline ends. This CDR3 spans 14 amino acids. Germline V CDR1 and CDR2: SQVTM, ANQGSEA. In nucleotides, the CDR3 is TGCAGCGTTGAGACAGCGAGCTCCTACAATGAGCAGTTCTTC. Protein: CSVETASSYNEQFF.

V and J are TRBV18 and TRBJ1-1; maybe TRBD1 (5 bases). V gave up 3 bases and J gave up 5 bases, with 16 bases separating them. The CDR3 length is 15 residues. Germline V lookup: CDR1 KGHSH, CDR2 LQKENI. CDR3 residues: CASSPGPPRGTEAFF. Here the CDR3 DNA reads TGTGCCAGCTCACCCGGACCGCCACGGGGGACTGAAGCTTTCTTT.

This clonotype was detected only a few times. CDR3 coding DNA: TGTGCCAGCACCGGGGCCGTTGGTCCCGTTAAGAGGGCCTACGAGCAGTACTTC. It codes for CASTGAVGPVKRAYEQYF. V is TRBV25-1 and J is TRBJ2-7, with D perhaps TRBD1 or TRBD2 (5 bases each). The germline V gene encodes CDR1 MGHDK and CDR2 SYGVNS. The V gene lost 7 bases and the J gene lost 2 bases, with 27 bases spanning the gap. The CDR3 totals 18 residues.

The chain joins TRBV5-5 to TRBJ2-3, with TRBD1 identical over 10 bases. The J segment lost 6 bases and the V segment lost 4 bases, leaving 5 bases of the junction unmatched. Germline V CDR1 and CDR2: SGHKS, YYEKEE (reference sequence). The CDR3 covers 14 residues. The CDR3 DNA follows: TGTGCCAGCAGCGGGGACAGGGGAGCGGATACGCAGTATTTT. Its translation: CASSGDRGADTQYF. The variable domain in full, completed from reference TRBV5-5 and TRBJ2-3, reads DAGVTQSPTHLIKTRGQQVTLRCSPISGHKSVSWYQQVLGQGPQFIFQYYEKEERGRGNFPDRFSARQFPNYSSELNVNALLLGDSALYLCASSGDRGADTQYFGPGTRLTVL.

In this sample, this clonotype turned up a few times. The chain employs TRBV2 and TRBJ2-1; D remains unclear. The V gene's germline CDR1 is SNHLY and CDR2 FYNNEI. V lost 2 bases, J lost 9 bases, and 11 bases lay in between. The CDR3 runs 13 residues. CDR3 DNA: TGTGCCAGCAGTGAATCTTGGTTGGCTGAGCAGTTCTTC. Residues: CASSESWLAEQFF.

This clonotype occurred many times. This chain uses TRBV7-2 with TRBJ1-2, with TRBD1 as a possible D gene (5 bases). This CDR3 spans 14 amino acids. CDR1 and CDR2 (germline): SGHTA, FQGNSA. V was clipped by 0 bases and J by 4 bases, with 9 bases between them. Here the CDR3 reads CASSLARGLYGYTF. CDR3 in DNA: TGTGCCAGCAGCTTAGCCCGGGGACTCTATGGCTACACCTTC.

This sequence joins TRBV4-1 and TRBJ2-2; D not certain. CDR3 size: 13 residues. CDR1 is MGHRA and CDR2 is YSYEKL in the germline V gene. The V end lost 0 bases, the J end lost 6 bases, and 5 bases lay between the germline ends. This CDR3 reads CASSQDTAGELFF. The CDR3 nucleotides read TGCGCCAGCAGCCAAGATACGGCCGGGGAGCTGTTTTTT.